This TCR beta chain was observed in a study of human T cells and chemical hapten exposure (dated by TCRdb to 2020 to 2022). General notes on the study: For sensitization, 2% DPC in acetone was applied to a 2 cm by 2 cm area of upper inner arm skin. Throughout the approximately 24-week study period, patients were also given weekly therapeutic DPC doses on the scalp. Patch tests used Finn chambers with 0.01% DPC on the upper back, scored after 6 days by International Contact Dermatitis Research Group standards. Alopecia areata with under or over 50% scalp involvement, alopecia totalis and alopecia universalis were represented in the patient cohort, which was mostly female. Libraries were combined into a pool for sequencing, and differences in TCR yield between samples came mainly from small differences in library volumes within the pool. The study tracked peripheral blood TCR repertoire changes in vivo during primary and secondary sensitization to the hapten diphenylcyclopropenone (DPC) in alopecia patients. Blood samples were taken from patients before sensitization (week 0) and at 2, 6 and about 24 weeks after DPC sensitization. Twenty-nine alopecia patients provided blood for TCR sequencing at one to four time points (pre-sensitization, 2, 6 and 24 weeks).

The germline V gene gives CDR1 as MNHEY and CDR2 as SVGAGI. The CDR3 numbers 17 residues from cysteine through phenylalanine. Only the CDR3 portion is preserved as DNA: 51 bases, with reading frame beginning at the first base. Germline trimming amounts to 4 bases on V and 3 bases on J, with 11 as the count of junction bases outside the gene matches. Overall study results and their limits: Because all patients had alopecia, a presumed autoimmune disease, the immune response of the patients might differ from that of healthy individuals. Repeated subsampling changed both the strength of the expansion versus patch-test correlation and the threshold at which the correlation became significant. DPC sensitization did not change the number of TCRs with a frequency above 1 in 1000, and there was no evidence of changes in global repertoire structure. Significantly more large CDR3 similarity clusters were formed by expanded TCRs than by pre-sensitization or healthy control sets, consistent with antigen-driven responses. Patch test score was positively correlated with the number of PT1 expanded TCRs, with significance at thresholds 8, 16 and 32 but not at 4.

Receptors were amplified or captured by RACE. The instrument was a NextSeq 500. During library preparation, unique molecular identifiers were attached to individual cDNA molecules so that TCRs could be counted quantitatively and reproducibly. Both TCR alpha and TCR beta chains were sequenced from each blood RNA sample. On the study's bioinformatics: Samples had a median of approximately 93,000 TCRs, with a range from roughly 23,224 to 700,000. The Decombinator software suite was used to annotate the V, J and CDR3 of the TCR reads. To make PS versus PT1 abundance plots, every sample was subsampled to the same number of TCRs (28,000). TCRs were defined as expanded if absent before sensitization and observed at least eight times at the 2-week time point. Clones were called with MiXCR by TCRdb after fastp trimmed the public reads at Q25, and only in-frame beta chains were retained. Each entry is one CDR3 protein sequence, shown with its most common DNA and genes. The V and J calls and clone size are TCRdb's, not the authors'. The sample data list 70,000 to 95,000 distinct CDR3 sequences, and about 6.6% of these were observed just once. The ten largest clones take up 1.3% of the sample.

What the time point label conveys for this sample: patch test 2, 6 weeks after DPC sensitization. The sample's treatment or condition label, in plain terms: therapeutic diphenylcyclopropenone sensitization with weekly scalp DPC. At every patch-test visit, the blood draw took place before the patch test was put on. Patients were considered eligible if aged 18 to 70, diagnosed with alopecia and deemed suitable for DPC therapy, and patients were excluded if pregnant. Total RNA was extracted from unfractionated whole blood that had been collected in Tempus Blood RNA tubes. This clonotype was seen many times. Its antigen is still unknown. No quality values exist for individual bases; no much larger clone is one base distant.

The sequences come from whole blood, collected in connection with sensitization to the hapten diphenylcyclopropenone (DPC). The V and J segments used are TRBV6-5 and TRBJ2-5; 10 middle bases align to TRBD2. The sequence was collected from a woman under 40 with alopecia areata. Some clones in this sample may be carry-over from other donors' samples. The CDR3 reads CASSSYGSSGGEETQYF. The nucleotide sequence reads as follows: TGTGCCAGCAGTTCCTACGGGTCTAGCGGGGGAGAAGAGACCCAGTACTTC.